This T cell receptor (beta chain) came from a study of response to subunit inactivated influenza vaccine. Regarding the study as a whole: With each seasonal influenza vaccination, the authors suggested, few new T cells are recruited.

This clonotype has just a few counts. The antigen is undetermined. Using its own MiXCR run on the RT-PCR reads, TCRdb lists one record per CDR3 protein. The sample has fewer than 700,000 distinct CDR3 sequences, 10% to 15% seen once; the top ten hold around 13%. V shed 0 bases and J shed 4 bases, with 7 bases lying between them. Per germline, CDR1 LNHNV and CDR2 YYDKDF (reference sequence). This CDR3 contains 14 residues. The clonotype comes from a man aged 45-60 years who received an inactivated influenza vaccine. Sequenced here: PBMCs from blood, sampled roughly 48 days after vaccination. The chain has TRBV15 and TRBJ2-1; D is unclear. In DNA form, the CDR3 reads TGTGCCACCAGCAGAGATTGGATGTACAATGAGCAGTTCTTC. It encodes CATSRDWMYNEQFF. Looking up the rest from reference TRBV15 and TRBJ2-1 gives the full variable domain: DAMVIQNPRYQVTQFGKPVTLSCSQTLNHNVMYWYQQKSSQAPKLLFHYYDKDFNNEADTPDNFQSRRPNTSFCFLDIRSPGLGDTAMYLCATSRDWMYNEQFFGPGTRLTVL.